Shown below are 3 T cell receptor beta chains from a single sample sequenced in a study of shared clonotypes between healthy human individuals. This table comes from immunoSEQ multiplex PCR, and its TCRdb copy is limited to in-frame clones, with some not included. The sample records fewer than 350,000 clones, around 87% being singletons. Specimen: memory CD8+ T cells sorted from blood. The subset: CD45RO+ cells pooled with CCR7-negative TemRA cells. Source of these receptors: a man aged 18 to 29 in good health.

V usage is TRBV4-3 and J usage is TRBJ1-1; D is perhaps TRBD1 (6 bases). This CDR3 has 15 residues. V gave up 0 bases and J gave up 4 bases, with 12 bases separating them. Germline V lookup: CDR1 LGHNA, CDR2 YSLEER. CDR3 sequence reads: CASSQDRGAGTEAFF. For the CDR3, the DNA is TGCGCCAGCAGCCAAGATAGGGGGGCAGGCACTGAAGCTTTCTTT.

The table lists this clone with a count of one. The chain uses TRBV6-1 and TRBJ2-6, with D perhaps TRBD2 (6 bases). Trimming shortened V by 4 bases and J by 2 bases, and 9 bases separated the two germline ends. The length of the CDR3 is 15 residues. Germline assignment: CDR1 MNHNS and CDR2 SASEGT. As DNA, the CDR3 is TGTGCCAGCAGTGTCTCGGGGGCTGGGGCCAACGTCCTGACTTTC. It is translated as CASSVSGAGANVLTF.

This clone was seen a few times. The CDR3 coding sequence is TGCGCCAGCAGCCAGGAACTGGCCCCTACACGAGGCAATGAGCAGTTCTTC. This codes for CASSQELAPTRGNEQFF. The J gene is TRBJ2-1, the V gene TRBV4-3; D not certain. The CDR3 length is 17 residues. Looked up from germline, CDR1 is LGHNA and CDR2 is YSLEER. Trimming took 3 bases from V and 6 from J, leaving 21 bases between them.